The rows below give T cell receptor beta chains drawn from one sample of a study of CD8 T cells in ankylosing spondylitis. TCRdb passed the 5' RACE reads through MiXCR, listing each CDR3 protein once. The sample records more than 650,000 distinct CDR3 sequences, about 10% being singletons. The sequenced material came from blood, either unsorted or a sorted T cell fraction (not recorded which). The receptors were gathered from a male donor with ankylosing spondylitis. The conserved cysteine and the conserved F or W are not part of the CDR3 here. Each record gives: J gene, V gene, CDR3 protein.

J: TRBJ2-1; V: TRBV7-2; CDR3: ASSLEVAGGNEQF
J: TRBJ2-3; V: TRBV5-1; CDR3: ASSLGGEYTQY
J: TRBJ1-1; V: TRBV6-5; CDR3: ASSYSGGAGTEAF
J: TRBJ2-3; V: TRBV15; CDR3: ATSRGTGGDTQY
J: TRBJ2-1; V: TRBV20-1; CDR3: SASREAYNEQF
J: TRBJ2-1; V: TRBV2; CDR3: ASTGLAGRGEQF
J: TRBJ1-2; V: TRBV29-1; CDR3: SVVGGPSYT
J: TRBJ1-4; V: TRBV7-9; CDR3: ASSPDRILF
J: TRBJ2-7; V: TRBV15; CDR3: TTSRVKGGIDEQY
J: TRBJ2-7; V: TRBV18; CDR3: ASSPRSGLNYEQY
J: TRBJ2-5; V: TRBV20-1; CDR3: SAPGTSLQETQY
J: TRBJ2-7; V: TRBV6-1; CDR3: ASRVPGLKGDYEQY
J: TRBJ2-3; V: TRBV4-3; CDR3: ASSQTTSGGFGLTADTQY
J: TRBJ2-7; V: TRBV7-9; CDR3: ASSLRASGIHEQY
J: TRBJ1-1; V: TRBV12-3/TRBV12-4; CDR3: ASRIRANTEAF
J: TRBJ2-1; V: TRBV18; CDR3: ASSPRTGDLYNEQF
J: TRBJ2-2; V: TRBV5-1; CDR3: ASSGGTVNTGELF
J: TRBJ2-1; V: TRBV11-2; CDR3: ASSLGAGGRNEQF
J: TRBJ2-5; V: TRBV27; CDR3: ASSSQGETQY
J: TRBJ2-1; V: TRBV7-2; CDR3: ASKTSGLADEQF
J: TRBJ1-5; V: TRBV2; CDR3: AGGQYNQPQH
J: TRBJ2-1; V: TRBV7-9; CDR3: ASSFSTGPEQF
J: TRBJ1-1; V: TRBV13; CDR3: ASSLVGVASTEAF
J: TRBJ2-7; V: TRBV7-2; CDR3: ASSLARGEYEQY
J: TRBJ1-5; V: TRBV2; CDR3: ASSEGHQGFFPQH
J: TRBJ1-4; V: TRBV20-1; CDR3: SAPQGNEKLF
J: TRBJ2-7; V: TRBV6-5; CDR3: ASSTRQDYEQY
J: TRBJ1-3; V: TRBV5-1; CDR3: ASRDYGGLSGNTIY
J: TRBJ2-7; V: TRBV7-2; CDR3: ASSLIGDRAYEQY
J: TRBJ1-3; V: TRBV20-1; CDR3: SAQDGTGGTIY
J: TRBJ2-7; V: TRBV7-2; CDR3: ASSPDRERYEQY
J: TRBJ2-1; V: TRBV24-1; CDR3: ATSDFRTSDEQF
J: TRBJ2-5; V: TRBV5-3; CDR3: ARSLGCALETQY
J: TRBJ2-3; V: TRBV20-1; CDR3: SAQGAGKTQY
J: TRBJ2-7; V: TRBV28; CDR3: ASRDRAGQGGSYEQY
J: TRBJ2-1; V: TRBV28; CDR3: ASVSYNEQF
J: TRBJ2-7; V: TRBV25-1; CDR3: ASSGTGLREQY
J: TRBJ2-7; V: TRBV20-1; CDR3: SASRGGRGEQY
J: TRBJ2-7; V: TRBV20-1; CDR3: SARDLPGQTYEQY
J: TRBJ1-2; V: TRBV5-1; CDR3: ASSFGPSGELSYGYT
J: TRBJ1-6; V: TRBV20-1; CDR3: SARRDGAYNSPLH
J: TRBJ2-7; V: TRBV20-1; CDR3: SAAELNEQY
J: TRBJ2-2; V: TRBV5-1; CDR3: ASSLAIQNTGELF